This section outlines one T cell receptor beta chain sequence together with its context. The antigen is unknown. This entry comes from a study of post-analysis software for immune sequencing data. General study findings and limits: Four or five TRBV segments (TRBV5-6, TRBV5-1 and TRBV20-1 among them) occurred more frequently in patients than in controls.

The CDR3 totals 15 residues. The germline CDR1 and CDR2 sequences are SEHNR and FQNEAQ (reference sequence). V lost 5 bases to trimming and J lost 2 bases; unmatched junction nucleotides: 8. Unique molecular identifiers had been added to the TCR beta cDNA libraries. TCRdb fed the PCR reads into MiXCR, producing one record per CDR3 protein. Among some 450,000 distinct CDR3 sequences listed, nearly 45% were seen once. Sequenced input: blood. The sequence came from a girl aged 10 to 17 with multiple sclerosis. This rearrangement joins TRBV7-9 to TRBJ2-7; 8 bases line up with TRBD2. CDR3 DNA: TGTGCCAGCAGCCCCGGGCTAGCGGGTACCTACGAGCAGTACTTC. Translated: CASSPGLAGTYEQYF.